This T cell receptor beta chain was found in a study of response to subunit inactivated influenza vaccine (dated by TCRdb to 2016 to 2019). Regarding the research as a whole: Deep quantitative profiling of the T cell receptor repertoire was used in the study to follow responses to a trivalent subunit inactivated influenza vaccine. Here is what the overall study found, with its caveats: According to the authors, only a limited number of new T cells may be recruited by each seasonal influenza vaccination.

The sample's time point label is to be understood as: around 47 days after influenza vaccine administration. Notes on this clonotype: Its antigen has not been determined. Base qualities are not recorded, but no much larger clone differs from it by a single base.

The CDR3 numbers 16 residues from cysteine through phenylalanine. The DNA shown is the 48-base CDR3, in frame from base 1. The germline V gene sets CDR1 to LGHNA and CDR2 to YNFKEQ. V lost 4 bases and J lost 4 bases; the stretch between them is 19 bases long. Receptor libraries were prepared by RT-PCR. The instrument was an Illumina HiSeq 2500. Using fastp at Q25 and MiXCR, TCRdb reprocessed the public reads and kept productive beta chains. Each record represents a unique CDR3 protein, reported with the most common genes and DNA among its rows. This sample lists approximately 500,000 distinct CDR3 sequences; around 13% were detected once. The ten largest clones represent around 13% of the sample.

The source material was PBMCs from blood, sampled roughly 46 days after vaccination. This sequence was found in a man in his fifties or sixties who received an inactivated influenza vaccine. Donor details come from another sample of the same person, matched by shared clones. This receptor chain uses TRBV4-2 and TRBJ2-5, with an unclear D gene assignment. The DNA sequence is given as TGTGCCAGCAGCCCCACGCCCTCCCATGTATCAGAGACCCAGTACTTC. It is translated as CASSPTPSHVSETQYF.